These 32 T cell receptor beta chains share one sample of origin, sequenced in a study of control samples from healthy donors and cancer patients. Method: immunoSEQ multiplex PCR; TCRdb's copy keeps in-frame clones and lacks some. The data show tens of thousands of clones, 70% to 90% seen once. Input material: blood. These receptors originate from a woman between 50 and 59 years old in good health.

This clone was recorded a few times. The CDR3 nucleotides read TGTGCCAGCAGCTCCCTTGCCTCTAGCACAGATACGCAGTATTTT. Translation gives CASSSLASSTDTQYF. The rearrangement joins TRBV5-4 to TRBJ2-3; D remains ambiguous. CDR1 SGHNT and CDR2 YYREEE come from the germline V gene (reference sequence). This CDR3 is 15 amino acids long. Trimming removed 3 bases at V and 0 bases at J, with 11 bases between.

The CDR3 reads CASSPLAGTITDTQYF. The CDR3 DNA reads TGCGCCAGCAGCCCCCTAGCGGGGACCATCACAGATACGCAGTATTTT. V and J are TRBV4-1 and TRBJ2-3; TRBD2 agrees at 9 bases. Germline trimming cut 4 bases from V and 2 bases from J; bases unmatched to any gene: 7. CDR1 and CDR2 from the germline V gene are MGHRA and YSYEKL. This CDR3 is 16 amino acids long.

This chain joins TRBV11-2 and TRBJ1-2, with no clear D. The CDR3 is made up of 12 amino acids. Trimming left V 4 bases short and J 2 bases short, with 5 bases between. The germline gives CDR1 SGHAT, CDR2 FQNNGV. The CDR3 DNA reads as TGTGCCAGCAGCTCCAGAAACTATGGCTACACCTTC. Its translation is CASSSRNYGYTF.

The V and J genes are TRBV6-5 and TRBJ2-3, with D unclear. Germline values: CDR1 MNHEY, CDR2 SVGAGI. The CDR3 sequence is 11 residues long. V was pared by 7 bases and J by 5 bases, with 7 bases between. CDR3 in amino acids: CASKIRDTQYF. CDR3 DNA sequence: TGTGCCAGCAAAATAAGAGATACGCAGTATTTT.

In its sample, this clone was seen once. The CDR3 loop is CAGSTGGYDTQYF. DNA for the CDR3: TGTGCCGGCTCGACAGGGGGCTATGATACGCAGTATTTT. This chain connects TRBV6-6 to TRBJ2-3, with TRBD1 identical over 10 bases. V lost 11 bases, J lost 6 bases, and 8 bases stayed unmatched. Per germline, CDR1 MNHNY and CDR2 SVGAGI (reference sequence). CDR3 length: 13 amino acids.

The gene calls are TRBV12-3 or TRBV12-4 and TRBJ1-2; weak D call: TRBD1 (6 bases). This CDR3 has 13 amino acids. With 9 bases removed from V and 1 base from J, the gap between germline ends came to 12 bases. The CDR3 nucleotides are TGTGCCAGTGTTACAGGGAGTAACTATGGCTACACCTTC. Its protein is CASVTGSNYGYTF.

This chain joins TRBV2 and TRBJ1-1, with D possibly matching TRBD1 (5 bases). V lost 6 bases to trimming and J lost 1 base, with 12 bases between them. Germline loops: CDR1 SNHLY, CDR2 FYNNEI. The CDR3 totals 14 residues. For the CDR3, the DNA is TGTGCCAGCAGGGAAAGGGGAGGGAACACTGAAGCTTTCTTT. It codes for CASRERGGNTEAFF.

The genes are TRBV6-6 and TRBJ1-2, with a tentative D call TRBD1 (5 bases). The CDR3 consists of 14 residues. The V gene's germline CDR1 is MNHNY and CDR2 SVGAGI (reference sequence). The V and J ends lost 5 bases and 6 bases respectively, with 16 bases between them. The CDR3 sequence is CASSPGSRLDGYTF. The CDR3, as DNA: TGTGCCAGCAGTCCAGGGAGTAGACTTGATGGCTACACCTTC.

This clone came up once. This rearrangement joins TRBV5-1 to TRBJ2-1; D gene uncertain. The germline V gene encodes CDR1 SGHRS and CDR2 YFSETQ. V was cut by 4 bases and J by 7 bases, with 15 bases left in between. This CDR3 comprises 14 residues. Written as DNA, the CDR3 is TGCGCCAGCAGCCCCTCCCCGGGTTATAATGAGCAGTTCTTC. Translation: CASSPSPGYNEQFF. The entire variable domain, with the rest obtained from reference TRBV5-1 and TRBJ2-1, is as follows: KAGVTQTPRYLIKTRGQQVTLSCSPISGHRSVSWYQQTPGQGLQFLFEYFSETQRNKGNFPGRFSGRQFSNSRSEMNVSTLELGDSALYLCASSPSPGYNEQFFGPGTRLTVL.

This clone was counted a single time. CDR3 nucleotide sequence: TGTGCCAGCAGCCTTCGGCCCTTCGATTACGAGCAGTACTTC. It specifies CASSLRPFDYEQYF. V gene TRBV7-8 combines with J gene TRBJ2-7; D remains unclear. The germline V gene has CDR1 SGHVS and CDR2 FQNEAQ. V was cut by 5 bases and J by 4 bases, with 15 bases left in between. The CDR3 runs to 14 residues.

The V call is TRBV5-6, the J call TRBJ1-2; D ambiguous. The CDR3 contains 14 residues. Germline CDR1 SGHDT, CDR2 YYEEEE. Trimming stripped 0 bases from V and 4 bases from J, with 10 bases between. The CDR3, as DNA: TGTGCCAGCAGCTTGGACGTGGGCTTCTATGGCTACACCTTC. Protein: CASSLDVGFYGYTF.

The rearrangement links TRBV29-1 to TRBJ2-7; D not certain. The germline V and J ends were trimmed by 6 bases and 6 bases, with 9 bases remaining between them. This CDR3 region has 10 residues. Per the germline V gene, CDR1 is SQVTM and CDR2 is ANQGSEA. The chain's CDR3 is CSVETGEQYF. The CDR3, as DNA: TGCAGCGTAGAGACGGGCGAGCAGTACTTC.

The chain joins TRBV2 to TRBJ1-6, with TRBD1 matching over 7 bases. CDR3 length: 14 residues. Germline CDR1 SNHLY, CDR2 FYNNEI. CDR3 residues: CAASRDSYNSPLHF. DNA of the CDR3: TGTGCGGCTAGCAGGGACAGCTATAATTCACCCCTCCACTTT.

This chain's CDR3 is CASSERRGLTKNIQYF. Here the CDR3 DNA reads TGTGCCAGCAGTGAGCGCAGGGGGCTCACCAAAAACATTCAGTACTTC. The chain links TRBV2 to TRBJ2-4, with 8 positions matching TRBD1. Trimming removed 3 bases from V and 2 bases from J; junction bases left unmatched: 6. Germline assignment: CDR1 SNHLY and CDR2 FYNNEI. This CDR3 has 16 residues.

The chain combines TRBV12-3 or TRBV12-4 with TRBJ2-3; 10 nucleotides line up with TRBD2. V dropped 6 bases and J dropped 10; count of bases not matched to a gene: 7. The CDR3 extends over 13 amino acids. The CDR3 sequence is CASRSGGAGAQYF. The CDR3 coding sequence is TGTGCCAGCAGAAGCGGGGGGGCTGGAGCGCAGTATTTT.

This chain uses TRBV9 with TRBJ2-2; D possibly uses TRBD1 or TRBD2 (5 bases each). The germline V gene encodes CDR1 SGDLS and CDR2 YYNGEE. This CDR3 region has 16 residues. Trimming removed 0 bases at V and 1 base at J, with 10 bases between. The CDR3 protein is CASSVAERGNTGELFF. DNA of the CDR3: TGTGCCAGCAGCGTAGCTGAGAGGGGGAACACCGGGGAGCTGTTTTTT.

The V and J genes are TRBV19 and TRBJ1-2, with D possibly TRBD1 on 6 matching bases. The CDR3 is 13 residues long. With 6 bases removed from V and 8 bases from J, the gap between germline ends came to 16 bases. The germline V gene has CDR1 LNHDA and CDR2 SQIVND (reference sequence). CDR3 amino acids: CASSPDGTKGYTF. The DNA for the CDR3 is TGTGCCAGTAGCCCCGACGGGACAAAGGGCTACACCTTC.

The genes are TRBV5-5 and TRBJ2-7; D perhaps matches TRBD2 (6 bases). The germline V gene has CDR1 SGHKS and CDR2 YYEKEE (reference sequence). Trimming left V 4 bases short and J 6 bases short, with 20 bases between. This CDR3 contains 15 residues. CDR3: CASSAGQGLLSEQYF. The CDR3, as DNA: TGTGCCAGCAGCGCGGGGCAGGGTTTACTCTCCGAGCAGTACTTC.

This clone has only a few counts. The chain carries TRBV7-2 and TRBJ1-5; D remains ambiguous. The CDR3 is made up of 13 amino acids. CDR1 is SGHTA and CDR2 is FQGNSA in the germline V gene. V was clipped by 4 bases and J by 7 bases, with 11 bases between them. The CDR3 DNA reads TGTGCCAGCAGCTCGGTGACGGGCCAGCCCCAGCATTTT. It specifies CASSSVTGQPQHF.

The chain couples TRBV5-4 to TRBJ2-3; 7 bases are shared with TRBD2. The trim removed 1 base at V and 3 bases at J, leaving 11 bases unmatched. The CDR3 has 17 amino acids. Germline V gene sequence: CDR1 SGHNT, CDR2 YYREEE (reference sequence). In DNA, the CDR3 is TGTGCCAGCAGCTTGTTAGACTCTGGCGGGGGTACAGATACGCAGTATTTT. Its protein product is CASSLLDSGGGTDTQYF.

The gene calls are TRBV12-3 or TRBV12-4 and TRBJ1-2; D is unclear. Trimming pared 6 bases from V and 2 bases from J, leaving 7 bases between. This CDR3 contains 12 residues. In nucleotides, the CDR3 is TGTGCCAGCAGCGCCTTAAACTATGGCTACACCTTC. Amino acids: CASSALNYGYTF.

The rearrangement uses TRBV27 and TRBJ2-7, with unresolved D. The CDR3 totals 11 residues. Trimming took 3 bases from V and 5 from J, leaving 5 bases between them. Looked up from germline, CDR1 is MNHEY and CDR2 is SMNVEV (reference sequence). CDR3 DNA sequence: TGTGCCAGCAGTTTTAACAACGAGCAGTACTTC. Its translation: CASSFNNEQYF.

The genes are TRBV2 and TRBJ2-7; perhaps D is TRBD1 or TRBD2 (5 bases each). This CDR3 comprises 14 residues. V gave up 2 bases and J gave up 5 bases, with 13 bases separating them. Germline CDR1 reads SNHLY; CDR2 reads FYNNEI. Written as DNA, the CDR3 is TGTGCCAGCAGTGAAACAGGAGCGGCAAACGAGCAGTACTTC. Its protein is CASSETGAANEQYF.

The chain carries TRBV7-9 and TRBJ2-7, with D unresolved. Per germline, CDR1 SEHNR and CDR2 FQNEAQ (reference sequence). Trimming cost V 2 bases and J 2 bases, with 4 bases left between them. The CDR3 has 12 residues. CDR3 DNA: TGTGCCAGCAGCTTACAGACCTACGAGCAGTACTTC. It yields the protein CASSLQTYEQYF.

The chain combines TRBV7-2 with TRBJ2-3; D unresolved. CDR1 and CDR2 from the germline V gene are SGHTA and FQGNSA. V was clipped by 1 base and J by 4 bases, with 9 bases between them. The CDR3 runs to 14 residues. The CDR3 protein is CASSLVVGPDTQYF. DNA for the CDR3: TGTGCCAGCAGCTTAGTTGTTGGCCCAGATACGCAGTATTTT.

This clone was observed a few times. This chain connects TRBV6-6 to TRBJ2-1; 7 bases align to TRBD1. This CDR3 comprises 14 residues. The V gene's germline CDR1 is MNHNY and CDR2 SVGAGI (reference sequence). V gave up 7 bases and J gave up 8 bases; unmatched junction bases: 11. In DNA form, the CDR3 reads TGTGCCAGCAAACCCCCGCGCCAGGGGGATGAGCAGTTCTTC. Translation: CASKPPRQGDEQFF.

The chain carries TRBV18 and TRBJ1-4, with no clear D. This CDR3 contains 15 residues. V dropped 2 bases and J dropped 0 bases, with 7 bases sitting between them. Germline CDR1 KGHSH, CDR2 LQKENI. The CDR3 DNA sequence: TGTGCCAGCTCACCAACGACGACAACTAATGAAAAACTGTTTTTT. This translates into CASSPTTTTNEKLFF.

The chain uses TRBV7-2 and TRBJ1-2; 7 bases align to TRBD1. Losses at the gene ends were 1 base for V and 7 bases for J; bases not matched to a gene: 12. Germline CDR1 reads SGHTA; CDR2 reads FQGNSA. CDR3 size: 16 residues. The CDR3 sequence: CASSLVLLGGKGGYTF. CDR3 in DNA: TGTGCCAGCAGCTTAGTATTACTAGGGGGCAAGGGTGGCTACACCTTC.

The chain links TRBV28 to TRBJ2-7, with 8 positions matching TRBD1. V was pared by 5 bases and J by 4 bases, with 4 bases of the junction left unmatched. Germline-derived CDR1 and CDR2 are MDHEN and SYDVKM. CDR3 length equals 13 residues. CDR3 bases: TGTGCCAGCAGTGGACAGGGTAAATACGAGCAGTACTTC. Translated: CASSGQGKYEQYF.

CDR3 sequence (DNA): TGTGCCAGCAGCCAAGCTGGCAGGGACTATGGCTACACCTTC. It yields the protein CASSQAGRDYGYTF. The gene calls are TRBV3-1 (or the pseudogene TRBV3-2) and TRBJ1-2; the D gene is possibly TRBD1 (5 bases). Germline V lookup: CDR1 LGHDT, CDR2 YNNKEL (reference sequence). CDR3 length equals 14 residues. Deletions cut 1 base from V and 3 bases from J, with 9 bases between.

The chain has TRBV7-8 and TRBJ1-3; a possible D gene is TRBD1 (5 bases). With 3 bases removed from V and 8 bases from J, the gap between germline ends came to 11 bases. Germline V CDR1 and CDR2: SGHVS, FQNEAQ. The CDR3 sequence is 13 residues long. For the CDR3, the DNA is TGTGCCAGCAGCTTTTTTGGGGCAGACACCATATATTTT. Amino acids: CASSFFGADTIYF.

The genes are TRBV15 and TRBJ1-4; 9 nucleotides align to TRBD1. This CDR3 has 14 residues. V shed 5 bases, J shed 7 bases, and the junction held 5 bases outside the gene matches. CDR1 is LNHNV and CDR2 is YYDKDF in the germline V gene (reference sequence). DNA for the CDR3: TGTGCCACCAGCGGACAGGGGTCCCGTGAAAAACTGTTTTTT. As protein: CATSGQGSREKLFF.